The T cell receptor beta chain described here comes from a study of shared T cell receptors in the human thymus. Sequenced by immunoSEQ multiplex PCR; TCRdb stores in-frame clones only, minus some. The sample consists of about 710,000 clones, approximately 89% of them appearing once. The same data also contributed to another study, on human thymus T cells. That study adds: Donation came from healthy Finnish infants having corrective surgery for congenital heart defects.

The specimen sequenced was thymocytes. The sequence derives from a boy under three years old with a congenital heart defect.

Here the CDR3 DNA reads TGTGCCAGCAGTTTGGACAGGGAAGGCGAAAAACTGTTTTTT. This encodes CASSLDREGEKLFF. V gene TRBV6-5 combines with J gene TRBJ1-4; 8 bases match TRBD1. The ends lost 4 bases at V and 8 bases at J; junction bases unmatched: 6. CDR1 and CDR2 from the germline V gene are MNHEY and SVGAGI. This CDR3 comprises 14 residues.